These T cell receptor beta chains were read from a single sample in a study of long-term antiretroviral therapy in people with HIV. The repertoire was sequenced with immunoSEQ multiplex PCR; TCRdb's copy has only in-frame clones and lacks some. Of tens of thousands of clones listed, under 85% were seen once; the top ten hold approximately 8%. The sample here was unsorted PBMCs, taken 3 years after starting antiretroviral therapy. The receptors originated from a man aged 40-49 years with HIV. Each CDR3 is given with its conserved first and last residue. D genes are given only for firm matches. The size field is filled for only some rows; it gives once, few, many or a size class.

V gene	clone size	J gene	D gene	CDR3 DNA	CDR3 protein
TRBV7-3	-	TRBJ2-5	-	TGTGCCAGCAGCCCCGGTGGGGGAGAGACCCAGTACTTC	CASSPGGGETQYF
TRBV2	-	TRBJ2-7	-	TGTGCCAGCAGTGATAATCCGATCCACGAGCAGTACTTC	CASSDNPIHEQYF
TRBV27	-	TRBJ2-1	TRBD1	TGTGCCAGCAGCGGACAGGCCTTCGTCAATGAGCAGTTCTTC	CASSGQAFVNEQFF
TRBV7-9	-	TRBJ2-3	TRBD2	TGTGCCAGCAGCCCCCGTTCTAGCGGGCGCACAGATACGCAGTATTTT	CASSPRSSGRTDTQYF
TRBV7-9	-	TRBJ2-5	TRBD1	TGTGCCAGCAGCATTACGACAGGGGGCGCGGAGACCCAGTACTTC	CASSITTGGAETQYF
TRBV19	-	TRBJ2-5	TRBD2	TGTGCCAGTAGTCTGGGACTAGCAGCCCAAGAGACCCAGTACTTC	CASSLGLAAQETQYF
TRBV18	once	TRBJ2-3	-	TGTGCCAGCTCACCAGTAACGGGGATGGGCACAGATACGCAGTATTTT	CASSPVTGMGTDTQYF
TRBV7-8	-	TRBJ2-7	TRBD1	TGTGCCAGCAGCTTAATGACAGGGGGTTCCTACGAGCAGTACTTC	CASSLMTGGSYEQYF
TRBV11-2	-	TRBJ2-4	-	TGTGCCAGCACCTGGGCTGGGGCCAAAAACATTCAGTACTTC	CASTWAGAKNIQYF
TRBV19	-	TRBJ2-1	-	TGTGCCAGTAGTATAGCCCAAGGGGATGAGCAGTTCTTC	CASSIAQGDEQFF
TRBV18	-	TRBJ2-3	-	TGTGCCAGCTCCCCGGACAGCGCACTCATTCCGCAGTATTTT	CASSPDSALIPQYF
TRBV7-9	-	TRBJ2-3	-	TGTGCCAGCAGCTCGCCCAATAGGCCAGATACGCAGTATTTT	CASSSPNRPDTQYF